The 31 T cell receptor beta chains in this list originate from one sample, sequenced in a study of T cells after yellow fever vaccination. A single record per CDR3 protein comes from TCRdb applying MiXCR to the 5' RACE reads. Of more than 450,000 distinct CDR3 sequences in the sample, roughly a fifth were seen once. The source was PBMCs, collected about 21 days after the first yellow fever vaccination. These receptors were taken from a man between 18 and 29 years old who received the YFV17D yellow fever vaccine.

The table lists this clonotype with a few counts. The V call is TRBV7-2, the J call TRBJ1-2; D remains unclear. The germline V and J ends were trimmed by 2 bases and 1 base, with 11 bases remaining between them. CDR1 and CDR2 (germline): SGHTA, FQGNSA. This CDR3 contains 15 residues. The CDR3 DNA follows: TGTGCCAGCAGCTTACCGGGTTACAGTAACTATGGCTACACCTTC. Encoded protein: CASSLPGYSNYGYTF.

This clonotype was counted a single time. At one of its ends the junction is not consistent with the germline gene, which may arise from a read error. The chain employs TRBV7-9 and TRBJ1-1; the D is unclear. The CDR3 totals 12 residues. Germline-derived CDR1 and CDR2 are SEHNR and FQNEAQ (reference sequence). The CDR3 DNA sequence: TGTGCCAGCAGCCTCGTGGTCACTGAAGCTTACTTT. Its translation: CASSLVVTEAYF. The full variable domain, its missing parts supplied by reference TRBV7-9 and TRBJ1-1, is DTGVSQNPRHKITKRGQNVTFRCDPISEHNRLYWYRQTLGQGPEFLTYFQNEAQLEKSRLLSDRFSAERPKGSFSTLEIQRTEQGDSAMYLCASSLVVTEAYFGQGTRLTVV.

In the case of this clonotype: The germline gene is not matched at one end of the junction; a read error may be the cause. The chain combines TRBV12-3 or TRBV12-4 with TRBJ2-2; 9 nucleotides line up with TRBD2. This CDR3 has 14 amino acids. Here the CDR3 DNA reads TGTGCCAGCAGTCTAGCGGGGTGGTCCGGGGAGCTGTTTTTT. The encoded protein is CASSLAGWSGELFF.

This clonotype came up many times. The chain joins TRBV5-6 to TRBJ2-5; 9 positions agree with TRBD2. The V and J ends lost 5 bases and 5 bases, in that order; junction bases with no gene match: 7. CDR1 is SGHDT and CDR2 is YYEEEE in the germline V gene. The CDR3 is 14 amino acids. The CDR3 spells CASSPRTSVETQYF. The DNA of the CDR3 is TGTGCCAGCAGTCCCCGGACTAGCGTCGAGACCCAGTACTTC.

V gene TRBV6-5 combines with J gene TRBJ2-5; possibly TRBD2 for D (6 bases). Deletions cut 3 bases from V and 7 bases from J, with 15 bases between. Germline CDR1 MNHEY, CDR2 SVGAGI. The CDR3 spans 14 residues. In nucleotides, the CDR3 is TGTGCCAGCAGTTATCGGGGGACCACGTTGACCCAGTACTTC. Residues: CASSYRGTTLTQYF.

This clonotype appeared many times. The chain has TRBV4-2 and TRBJ2-1; D is unresolved. Trimming cost V 4 bases and J 9 bases, with 13 bases left between them. The germline V gene has CDR1 LGHNA and CDR2 YNFKEQ. The CDR3 spans 13 residues. CDR3 nucleotides: TGTGCCAGCAGCCGTCCTAGGATTGCTGAGCAGTTCTTC. Encoded protein: CASSRPRIAEQFF.

In DNA, the CDR3 is TGTGCCAGCAGTTCCGGGACCGTAAGCTCCTACGAGCAGTACTTC. Protein: CASSSGTVSSYEQYF. The rearrangement links TRBV7-9 to TRBJ2-7; D possibly matches TRBD1 or TRBD2 (5 bases each). The germline V gene has CDR1 SEHNR and CDR2 FQNEAQ (reference sequence). CDR3 size: 15 residues. Trimming took off 6 bases at V and 0 bases at J, with 15 bases between the two ends.

V usage is TRBV4-1 and J usage is TRBJ2-1; no clear D. The V gene's germline CDR1 is MGHRA and CDR2 YSYEKL. V lost 4 bases to trimming and J lost 4 bases, with 14 bases between them. CDR3 size: 15 residues. CDR3 in amino acids: CASSLLGLQYNEQFF. CDR3 in DNA: TGCGCCAGCAGCCTTCTCGGCCTACAGTACAATGAGCAGTTCTTC.

This clonotype has more than one count but fewer than ten. The chain couples TRBV6-5 to TRBJ1-1; D is unclear. The germline gives CDR1 MNHEY, CDR2 SVGAGI. Trimming left V 1 base short and J 1 base short, with 7 bases between. The CDR3 extends over 14 amino acids. CDR3 nucleotides: TGTGCCAGCAGTTACTACGTACAGAACACTGAAGCTTTCTTT. Translation: CASSYYVQNTEAFF.

The table lists this clonotype with a few counts. This chain links TRBV9 with TRBJ2-3; TRBD2 agrees at 12 bases. V was clipped by 1 base and J by 4 bases; unmatched bases: 4. Germline V gene lookup returns CDR1 SGDLS and CDR2 YYNGEE. The CDR3 loop spans 16 amino acids. CDR3 sequence reads: CASSVSASGGADTQYF. Here the CDR3 DNA reads TGTGCCAGCAGCGTATCGGCTAGCGGGGGGGCAGATACGCAGTATTTT. Variable domain in full (rest from reference TRBV9 and TRBJ2-3): DSGVTQTPKHLITATGQRVTLRCSPRSGDLSVYWYQQSLDQGLQFLIQYYNGEERAKGNILERFSAQQFPDLHSELNLSSLELGDSALYFCASSVSASGGADTQYFGPGTRLTVL.

The chain combines TRBV5-1 with TRBJ1-6, with TRBD1 identical over 11 bases. Per germline, CDR1 SGHRS and CDR2 YFSETQ. Trimming at V came to 3 bases and at J to 9 bases, leaving 14 bases not matched to a gene. The CDR3 runs 18 residues. CDR3 sequence: CASSYKSPGTGGSSPLHF. CDR3 sequence (DNA): TGCGCCAGCAGCTACAAGAGTCCCGGGACAGGGGGAAGTTCACCCCTCCACTTT.

This clonotype was observed a handful of times. The CDR3 coding sequence is TGTGCCAGCAGGGACGGACAGGGGTGGGAGCAGCCCCAGCATTTT. Protein sequence: CASRDGQGWEQPQHF. The V and J genes are TRBV6-2 or TRBV6-3 and TRBJ1-5, with 9 bases fitting TRBD1. Germline V gene data show CDR1 as MNHEY and CDR2 as SVGEGT. Losses at the gene ends were 6 bases for V and 7 bases for J; bases not matched to a gene: 10. The CDR3 has 15 amino acids.

This clonotype was counted only a few times. As DNA, the CDR3 is TGCGCCAGCAGCTTGGTGGATAGCGGGAGCCGAGATACGCAGTATTTT. Residues: CASSLVDSGSRDTQYF. The chain recombines TRBV5-1 with TRBJ2-3, with TRBD2 matching 9 bases. Unmatched junction bases numbered 7, after V lost 0 bases and J lost 5 bases. Germline V gene lookup returns CDR1 SGHRS and CDR2 YFSETQ. This CDR3 has 16 residues.

The CDR3: CASSLWGAGANVLTF. CDR3 nucleotide sequence: TGTGCCAGCAGTTTGTGGGGGGCTGGGGCCAACGTCCTGACTTTC. The V gene is TRBV27, the J gene TRBJ2-6; D is possibly TRBD2 (6 bases). The CDR3 is made up of 15 amino acids. V lost 3 bases, J lost 2 bases, and 8 bases lay in between. Germline CDR1 reads MNHEY; CDR2 reads SMNVEV (reference sequence).

The chain employs TRBV9 and TRBJ2-1, with 13 nucleotides matching TRBD2. Germline-derived CDR1 and CDR2 are SGDLS and YYNGEE. V was pared by 3 bases and J by 5 bases, with 2 bases of the junction left unmatched. The CDR3 length is 15 residues. CDR3 bases: TGTGCCAGCAGCGAGGGGACTAGCGGGAACAATGAGCAGTTCTTC. This sequence encodes CASSEGTSGNNEQFF.

This clonotype has ten or more counts. The chain links TRBV4-3 to TRBJ1-5, with no clear D. CDR3 length: 15 amino acids. Trimming removed 0 bases at V and 3 bases at J, with 9 bases between. The germline V gene has CDR1 LGHNA and CDR2 YSLEER. Here the CDR3 DNA reads TGCGCCAGCAGCCAAGATCTCGACATCAATCAGCCCCAGCATTTT. Protein product: CASSQDLDINQPQHF.

This rearrangement joins TRBV12-3 or TRBV12-4 to TRBJ1-2; D unresolved. CDR3 length: 13 residues. Trimming took 5 bases from V and 6 from J, leaving 13 bases between them. The CDR3 bases are TGTGCCAGCAGTGACGGCGGCTTTCATGGCTACACCTTC. Translation: CASSDGGFHGYTF.

The chain has TRBV27 and TRBJ1-2; no clear D. The CDR3 has 12 amino acids. Germline V CDR1 and CDR2: MNHEY, SMNVEV (reference sequence). V lost 6 bases and J lost 8, with 13 bases in between. CDR3 coding DNA: TGTGCCAGCAGCTCGGGCTTCTCAGGCTACACCTTC. Translated: CASSSGFSGYTF.

The table lists this clonotype with a few counts. The genes are TRBV20-1 and TRBJ1-2; perhaps TRBD1 as D (6 bases). The CDR3 extends over 13 amino acids. The germline V gene encodes CDR1 DFQATT and CDR2 SNEGSKA (reference sequence). V dropped 1 base and J dropped 8 bases, with 14 bases sitting between them. CDR3 residues: CSARVAGGQGYTF. For the CDR3, the DNA is TGCAGTGCTAGAGTTGCCGGGGGGCAGGGCTACACCTTC.

The J gene is TRBJ2-7, the V gene TRBV14; tentatively, D is TRBD1 (5 bases). Trimming stripped 0 bases from V and 3 bases from J, with 12 bases between. The CDR3 runs 15 residues. Germline V gene data show CDR1 as SGHDN and CDR2 as FVKESK. CDR3 in DNA: TGTGCCAGCAGCCAAGACCGAACAGGAGTCTACGAGCAGTACTTC. It codes for CASSQDRTGVYEQYF.

The chain links TRBV5-5 to TRBJ2-2; perhaps TRBD2 as D (5 bases). The germline CDR1 and CDR2 sequences are SGHKS and YYEKEE (reference sequence). V dropped 1 base and J dropped 2 bases, with 12 bases sitting between them. This CDR3 spans 16 amino acids. The CDR3 nucleotides read TGTGCCAGCAGCTTGTGGGGAGTCATAAACACCGGGGAGCTGTTTTTT. Translated, it gives CASSLWGVINTGELFF.

The rearrangement uses TRBV20-1 and TRBJ1-2; D gene ambiguous. Deletions cut 1 base from V and 7 bases from J, with 13 bases between. CDR1 and CDR2 from the germline V gene are DFQATT and SNEGSKA (reference sequence). This CDR3 spans 13 amino acids. CDR3 DNA sequence: TGCAGTGCTAGAGCGCCTGGGATAGGTGGCTACACCTTC. Translated, it gives CSARAPGIGGYTF.

The chain joins TRBV29-1 to TRBJ1-1; D is undetermined. Deletions cut 1 base from V and 5 bases from J, with 23 bases between. Germline V CDR1 and CDR2: SQVTM, ANQGSEA. The CDR3 sequence is 17 residues long. CDR3 in amino acids: CSVEARGDTNWRTEAFF. CDR3 DNA: TGCAGCGTTGAAGCCCGAGGAGACACCAATTGGAGGACTGAAGCTTTCTTT. Together with reference TRBV29-1 and TRBJ1-1, the CDR3 gives the full variable domain: SAVISQKPSRDICQRGTSLTIQCQVDSQVTMMFWYRQQPGQSLTLIATANQGSEATYESGFVIDKFPISRPNLTFSTLTVSNMSPEDSSIYLCSVEARGDTNWRTEAFFGQGTRLTVV.

This clonotype was counted a few times. The genes are TRBV10-3 and TRBJ2-1; TRBD2 matches at 7 bases. The CDR3 contains 14 residues. Trimming removed 7 bases from V and 5 bases from J; junction bases left unmatched: 8. The germline V gene has CDR1 ENHRY and CDR2 SYGVKD. Here the CDR3 reads CAIKAGGGNNEQFF. In DNA, the CDR3 is TGTGCCATCAAGGCTGGCGGGGGTAACAATGAGCAGTTCTTC.

The chain joins TRBV18 to TRBJ2-7; D is undetermined. The ends were cut back, 3 bases at V and 3 bases at J, with 15 bases in the middle. From germline, CDR1 is KGHSH and CDR2 LQKENI. The CDR3 totals 15 residues. CDR3 nucleotides: TGTGCCAGCTCACCCCCCAAGACGCGGATCTACGAGCAGTACTTC. Translating gives CASSPPKTRIYEQYF.

V and J are TRBV7-9 and TRBJ2-1; 8 nucleotides align to TRBD2. This CDR3 is 14 amino acids long. The trim removed 3 bases at V and 6 bases at J, leaving 4 bases unmatched. The germline gives CDR1 SEHNR, CDR2 FQNEAQ (reference sequence). This CDR3 is CASSFGAGVNEQFF. CDR3 coding DNA: TGTGCCAGCAGCTTTGGAGCGGGGGTCAATGAGCAGTTCTTC.

This chain uses TRBV7-7 with TRBJ2-3, with D tentatively TRBD2 (7 bases). CDR1 and CDR2 (germline): SSHAT, FNYEAQ (reference sequence). This CDR3 has 17 residues. V lost 5 bases to trimming and J lost 3 bases, with 21 bases between them. CDR3 nucleotide sequence: TGTGCCAGCAGCATGTGGTCGGGGCGGGGGACAACAGATACGCAGTATTTT. This sequence encodes CASSMWSGRGTTDTQYF.

This clonotype was recorded a few times. The chain recombines TRBV5-1 with TRBJ2-3; weak D call: TRBD2 (5 bases). V was clipped by 0 bases and J by 0 bases, with 14 bases between them. The CDR3 runs 17 residues. Looked up from germline, CDR1 is SGHRS and CDR2 is YFSETQ. The CDR3 loop reads CASSLAGLSSSTDTQYF. The CDR3 DNA reads TGCGCCAGCAGCTTGGCCGGACTTTCTTCTAGCACAGATACGCAGTATTTT.

The rearrangement joins TRBV7-9 to TRBJ2-3, with D hard to call. Germline V gene data show CDR1 as SEHNR and CDR2 as FQNEAQ (reference sequence). The ends were cut back, 5 bases at V and 1 base at J, with 10 bases in the middle. This CDR3 comprises 14 residues. The CDR3 DNA follows: TGTGCCAGCAGCAACCTTGCAGGCACAGATACGCAGTATTTT. Residues: CASSNLAGTDTQYF. Combining the CDR3 with reference TRBV7-9 and TRBJ2-3 gives the whole variable domain DTGVSQNPRHKITKRGQNVTFRCDPISEHNRLYWYRQTLGQGPEFLTYFQNEAQLEKSRLLSDRFSAERPKGSFSTLEIQRTEQGDSAMYLCASSNLAGTDTQYFGPGTRLTVL.

This rearrangement joins TRBV5-4 to TRBJ1-4; TRBD1 might be the D (5 bases). V was cut by 1 base and J by 5 bases, with 12 bases left in between. The CDR3 extends over 15 amino acids. CDR1 and CDR2 from the germline V gene are SGHNT and YYREEE (reference sequence). The CDR3 protein is CASSLRGRPNEKLFF. The CDR3 coding sequence is TGTGCCAGCAGCTTGCGGGGACGGCCAAATGAAAAACTGTTTTTT.

The J gene is TRBJ1-5, the V gene TRBV28; a possible D gene is TRBD1 (5 bases). Trimming left V 5 bases short and J 5 bases short, with 19 bases between. CDR1 is MDHEN and CDR2 is SYDVKM in the germline V gene. The CDR3 has 16 amino acids. The CDR3, as DNA: TGTGCCAGCAGTCCCCGGGCGGGAGGGGTGTATCAGCCCCAGCATTTT. Encoded protein: CASSPRAGGVYQPQHF. The complete variable domain, with remaining parts taken from reference TRBV28 and TRBJ1-5, reads DVKVTQSSRYLVKRTGEKVFLECVQDMDHENMFWYRQDPGLGLRLIYFSYDVKMKEKGDIPEGYSVSREKKERFSLILESASTNQTSMYLCASSPRAGGVYQPQHFGDGTRLSIL.